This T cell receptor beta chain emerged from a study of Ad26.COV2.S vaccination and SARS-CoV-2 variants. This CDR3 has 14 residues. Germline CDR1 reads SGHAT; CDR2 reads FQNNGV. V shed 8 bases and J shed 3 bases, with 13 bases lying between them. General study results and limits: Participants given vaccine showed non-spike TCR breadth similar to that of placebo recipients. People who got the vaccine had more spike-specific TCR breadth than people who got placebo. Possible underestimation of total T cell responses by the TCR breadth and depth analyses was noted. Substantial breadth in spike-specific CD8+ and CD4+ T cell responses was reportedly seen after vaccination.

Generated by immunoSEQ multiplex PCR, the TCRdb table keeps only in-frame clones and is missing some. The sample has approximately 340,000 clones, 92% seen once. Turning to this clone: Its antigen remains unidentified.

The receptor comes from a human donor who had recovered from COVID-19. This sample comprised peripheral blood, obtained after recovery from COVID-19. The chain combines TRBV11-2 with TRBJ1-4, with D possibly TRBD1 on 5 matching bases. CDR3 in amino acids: CASSPRAANEKLFF. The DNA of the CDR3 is TGTGCCAGCTCTCCCAGGGCAGCTAATGAAAAACTGTTTTTT.